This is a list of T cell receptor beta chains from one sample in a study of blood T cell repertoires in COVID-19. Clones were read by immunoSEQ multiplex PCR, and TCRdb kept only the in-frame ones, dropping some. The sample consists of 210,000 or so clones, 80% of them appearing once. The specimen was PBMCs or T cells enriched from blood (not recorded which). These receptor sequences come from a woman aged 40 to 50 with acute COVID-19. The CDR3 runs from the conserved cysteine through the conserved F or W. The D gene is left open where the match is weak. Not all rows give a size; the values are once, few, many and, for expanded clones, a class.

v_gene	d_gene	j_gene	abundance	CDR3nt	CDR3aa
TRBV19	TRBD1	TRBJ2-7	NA	TGTGCCAGTAGTTATACCGGGACAGGCTACGAGCAGTACTTC	CASSYTGTGYEQYF
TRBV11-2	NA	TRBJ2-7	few	TGTGCCAGCAGCTTGGGGTGGGACACCCACTTC	CASSLGWDTHF
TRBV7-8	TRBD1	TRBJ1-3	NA	TGTGCCAGCCGACAGGGACGATCTGGAAACACCATATATTTT	CASRQGRSGNTIYF
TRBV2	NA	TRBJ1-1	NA	TGTGCCAGCCCCAAGGGGGCTGAAGCTTTCTTT	CASPKGAEAFF
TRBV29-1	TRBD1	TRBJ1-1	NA	TGCAGCGTTGGCGGGACAGGAGCTTTCTTT	CSVGGTGAFF
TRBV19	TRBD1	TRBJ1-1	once	TGTGCCAGTAGTCTCCAGGGGGACACTGAAGCTTTCTTT	CASSLQGDTEAFF
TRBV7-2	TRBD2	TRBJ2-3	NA	TGTGCCAGCAGCCTGACAGCGGGAGCTACCGATACGCAGTATTTT	CASSLTAGATDTQYF
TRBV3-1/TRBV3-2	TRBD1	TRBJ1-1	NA	TGTGCCAGCAGCTTGACAGGGGGATGGACTGAAGCTTTCTTT	CASSLTGGWTEAFF
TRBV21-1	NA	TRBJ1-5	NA	TGTGCCAGCAGCAAGGGACAGATGAATCAGCCCCAGCATTTT	CASSKGQMNQPQHF
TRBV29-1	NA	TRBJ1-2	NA	TGCAGCGTTGAAAAGGGGGAGGGCTACACCTTC	CSVEKGEGYTF
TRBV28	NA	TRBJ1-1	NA	TGTGCCAGCAGTTTACGGAGCACTGAAGCTTTCTTT	CASSLRSTEAFF
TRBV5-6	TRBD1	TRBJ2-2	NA	TGTGCCAGCAGCTTCGGGACAGGGAACACCGGGGAGCTGTTTTTT	CASSFGTGNTGELFF
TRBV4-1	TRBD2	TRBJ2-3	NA	TGCGCCAGCAGCCAAGTAAATCTGGGACTAGCGTTAAGCACAGATACGCAGTATTTT	CASSQVNLGLALSTDTQYF
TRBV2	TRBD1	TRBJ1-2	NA	TGTGCCAGCATTAAGGACAGGGGGCAGGCTAGGAGTGGCTACACCTTC	CASIKDRGQARSGYTF
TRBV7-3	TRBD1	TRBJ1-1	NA	TGTGCCAGCAGCCAAGGACAGGGAAGGGTGAACACTGAAGCTTTCTTT	CASSQGQGRVNTEAFF
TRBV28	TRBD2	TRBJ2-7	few	TGTGCCAGCAGTCCCCTTAGTGGCGGGAGGAGGCACGAGCAGTACTTC	CASSPLSGGRRHEQYF
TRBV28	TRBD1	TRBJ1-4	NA	TGTGCCAGCAGTATACCAGGGACAGGGGTGTCTGAAAAACTGTTTTTT	CASSIPGTGVSEKLFF
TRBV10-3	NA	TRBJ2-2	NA	TGTGCCATCAGTGAGGCGGACATGACGGGGGAGCTGTTTTTT	CAISEADMTGELFF
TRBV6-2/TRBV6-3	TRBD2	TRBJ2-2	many	TGTGCCAGCAGTTTCAGGACTAGCGGGAACACCGGGGAGCTGTTTTTT	CASSFRTSGNTGELFF
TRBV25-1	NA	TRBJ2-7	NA	TGTGCCAGCAGAACAGGGACCTCCTACGAGCAGTACTTC	CASRTGTSYEQYF
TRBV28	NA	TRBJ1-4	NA	TGTGCCAGCAGTTTAGCCGGGGTTAGTGAAAAACTGTTTTTT	CASSLAGVSEKLFF
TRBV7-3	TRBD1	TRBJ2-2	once	TGTGCCAGCAGCTACGGACAGGGCGACACCGGGGAGCTGTTTTTT	CASSYGQGDTGELFF
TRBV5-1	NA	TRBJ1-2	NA	TGCGCCAGCAGCTTGGGTCCGACAGAGAACTATGGCTACACCTTC	CASSLGPTENYGYTF
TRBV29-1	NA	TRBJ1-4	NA	TGCAGTGCGGACGGAGCAACTAATGAAAAACTGTTTTTT	CSADGATNEKLFF
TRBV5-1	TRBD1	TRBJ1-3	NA	TGCGCCAGCAGCTTGCGGGGACAGGGATCCGGAAACACCATATATTTT	CASSLRGQGSGNTIYF
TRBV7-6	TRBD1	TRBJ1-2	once	TGTGCCAGCAGCCCCCTAGGGGGGACAGGGAAAAACTATGGCTACACCTTC	CASSPLGGTGKNYGYTF
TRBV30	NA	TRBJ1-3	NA	TGTGCCTGCCGACAGTCTGGAAACACCATATATTTT	CACRQSGNTIYF
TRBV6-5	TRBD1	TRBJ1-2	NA	TGTGCCAGCAGTTACAGGGGGCACTATGGCTACACCTTC	CASSYRGHYGYTF
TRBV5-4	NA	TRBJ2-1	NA	TGTGCCAGCAGCCGTAGCTCCCTAGACTACAATGAGCAGTTCTTC	CASSRSSLDYNEQFF
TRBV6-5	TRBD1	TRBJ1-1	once	TGTGCCAGCAGTTACCTATCGACAGGGCTGAACACTGAAGCTTTCTTT	CASSYLSTGLNTEAFF
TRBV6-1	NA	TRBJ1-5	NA	TGTGCCAGCAGAGAAGGGACTTTCAATCAGCCCCAGCATTTT	CASREGTFNQPQHF
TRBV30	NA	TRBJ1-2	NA	TGTGCCTGCCAGCGGGGTGGCACCAAAGCTAACTATGGCTACACCTTC	CACQRGGTKANYGYTF
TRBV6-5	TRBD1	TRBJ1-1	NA	TGTGCCAGCTCCCGGGACAGGGGGCATGGCACTGAAGCTTTCTTT	CASSRDRGHGTEAFF
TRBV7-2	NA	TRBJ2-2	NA	TGTGCCAGCAGCTTAGCAATGGCAGCGAACACCGGGGAGCTGTTTTTT	CASSLAMAANTGELFF
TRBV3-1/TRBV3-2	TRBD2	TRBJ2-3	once	TGTGCCAGCAGCCAAGAGAGTGCGGCGGGAGCCAGTACAGATACGCAGTATTTT	CASSQESAAGASTDTQYF
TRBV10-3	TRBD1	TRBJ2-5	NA	TGTGCCACCTTGTCGGGACAGGGTGAGACCCAGTACTTC	CATLSGQGETQYF